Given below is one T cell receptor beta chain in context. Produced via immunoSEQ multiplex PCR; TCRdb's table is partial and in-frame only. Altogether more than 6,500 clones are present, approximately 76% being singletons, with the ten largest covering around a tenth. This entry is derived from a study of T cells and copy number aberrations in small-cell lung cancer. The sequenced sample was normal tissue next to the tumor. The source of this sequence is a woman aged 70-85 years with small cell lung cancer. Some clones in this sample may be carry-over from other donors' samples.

The chain's CDR3 is CASSRAGANVLTF. The CDR3 bases are TGTGCCAGCTCGCGGGCTGGGGCCAACGTCCTGACTTTC. The genes are TRBV27 and TRBJ2-6, with TRBD2 as a possible D gene (5 bases). The germline CDR1 and CDR2 sequences are MNHEY and SMNVEV (reference sequence). The CDR3 runs 13 residues. Between the trimmed V and J ends, which lost 8 bases and 2 bases, there was a span of 7 bases.